The present entry profiles one T cell receptor beta chain with its context. The ends were cut back, 2 bases at V and 5 bases at J, with 6 bases in the middle. This CDR3 has 13 amino acids. Germline V gives CDR1 MNHEY, CDR2 SVGEGT. The data were obtained in a study of blood T cell repertoires in COVID-19. TCRdb's table, derived via immunoSEQ multiplex PCR, lists solely in-frame clones and lacks some. The sample contains some 95,000 clones, approximately 90% of which appear only once. The sequence was obtained from a human donor with active COVID-19. The donor label of this sample is uncertain. Sequenced: peripheral blood. This chain connects TRBV6-2 or TRBV6-3 to TRBJ2-2; D may be TRBD2 (6 bases). The CDR3 coding sequence is TGTGCCAGCAGTTACGGGGGGACCGGGGAGCTGTTTTTT. It encodes CASSYGGTGELFF.